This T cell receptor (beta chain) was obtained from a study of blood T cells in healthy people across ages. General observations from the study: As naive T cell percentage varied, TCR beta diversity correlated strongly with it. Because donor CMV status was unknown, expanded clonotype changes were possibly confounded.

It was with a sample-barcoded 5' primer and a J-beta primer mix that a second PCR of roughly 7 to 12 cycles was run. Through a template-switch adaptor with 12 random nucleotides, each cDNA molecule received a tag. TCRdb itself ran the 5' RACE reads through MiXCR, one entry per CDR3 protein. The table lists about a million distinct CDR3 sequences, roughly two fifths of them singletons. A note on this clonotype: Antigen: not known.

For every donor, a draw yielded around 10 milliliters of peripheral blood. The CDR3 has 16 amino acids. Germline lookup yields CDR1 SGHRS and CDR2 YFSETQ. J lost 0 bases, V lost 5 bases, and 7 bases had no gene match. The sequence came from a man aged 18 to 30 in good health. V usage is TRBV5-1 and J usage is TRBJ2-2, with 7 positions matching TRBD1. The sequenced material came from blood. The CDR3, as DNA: TGCGCCAGCAGTCAACCAGACAGGGCGAACACCGGGGAGCTGTTTTTT. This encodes CASSQPDRANTGELFF.